This T cell receptor (delta chain) was sequenced in a study of γδ T cells in repeated Plasmodium falciparum infection. Study summary: Donors were malaria-exposed Malian children or age- and gender-matched Australian children.

TCRdb re-identified clones in the multiplex PCR reads via CATT. This sample has roughly 48,000 delta-chain clones; around 1.6% occur once, and the top ten carry over 6.5%. Study-wide findings and caveats: One small rural Malian village, predominantly a single ethnic group, supplied the cohort.

This clone was seen at least ten times. Its target is unknown. The sample comprised gamma-delta T cells from blood. The TCR was taken from a pool of human donors (malaria-infected and uninfected, not separated).

CDR3 sequence: CALGEPPPFLYWGIHRDADKLIF. CDR3 DNA sequence: TGTGCTCTTGGGGAGCCGCCCCCCTTCCTGTACTGGGGGATACACCGGGACGCCGATAAACTCATCTTT. The chain couples TRDV1 to TRDJ1; 12 bases fit TRDD3. TCRdb is silent on the J gene; assignment here came from matching the DNA to germline. After removal of 3 bases from V and 3 bases from J, the junction contained 26 bases not matched to a gene. The CDR3 sequence is 23 residues long. Germline lookup yields CDR1 TSWWSYY and CDR2 QGS.